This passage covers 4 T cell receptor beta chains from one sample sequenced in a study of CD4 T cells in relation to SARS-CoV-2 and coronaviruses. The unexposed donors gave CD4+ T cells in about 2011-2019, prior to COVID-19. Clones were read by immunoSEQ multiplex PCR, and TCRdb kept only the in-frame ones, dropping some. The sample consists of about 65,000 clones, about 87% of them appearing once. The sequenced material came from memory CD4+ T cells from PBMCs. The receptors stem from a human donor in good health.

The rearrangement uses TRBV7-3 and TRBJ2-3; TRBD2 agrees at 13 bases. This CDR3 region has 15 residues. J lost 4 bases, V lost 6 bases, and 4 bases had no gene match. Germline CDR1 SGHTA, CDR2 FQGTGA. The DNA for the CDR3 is TGTGCCAGCAGTCGACTAGCGGGGGGAGCAGATACGCAGTATTTT. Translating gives CASSRLAGGADTQYF.

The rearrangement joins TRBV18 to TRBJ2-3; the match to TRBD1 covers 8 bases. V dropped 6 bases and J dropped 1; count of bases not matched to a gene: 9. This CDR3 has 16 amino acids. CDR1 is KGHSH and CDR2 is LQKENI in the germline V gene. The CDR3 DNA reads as TGTGCCAGCTCCCCAACCCCGGACAGGGGCACAGATACGCAGTATTTT. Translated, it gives CASSPTPDRGTDTQYF. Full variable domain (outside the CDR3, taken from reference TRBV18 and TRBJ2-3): NAGVMQNPRHLVRRRGQEARLRCSPMKGHSHVYWYRQLPEEGLKFMVYLQKENIIDESGMPKERFSAEFPKEGPSILRIQQVVRGDSAAYFCASSPTPDRGTDTQYFGPGTRLTVL.

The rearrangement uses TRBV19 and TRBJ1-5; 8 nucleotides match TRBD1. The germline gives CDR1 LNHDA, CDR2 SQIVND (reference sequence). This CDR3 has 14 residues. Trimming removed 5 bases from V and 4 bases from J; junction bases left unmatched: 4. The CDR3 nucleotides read TGTGCCAGTAGTGGCTGGACAGGGAATCAGCCCCAGCATTTT. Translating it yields CASSGWTGNQPQHF.

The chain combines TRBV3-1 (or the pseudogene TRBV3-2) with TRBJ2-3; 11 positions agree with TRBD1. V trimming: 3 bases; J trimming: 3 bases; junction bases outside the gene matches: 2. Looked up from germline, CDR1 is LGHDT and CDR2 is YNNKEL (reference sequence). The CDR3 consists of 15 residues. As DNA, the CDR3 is TGTGCCAGCAGCCACGGGACAGGGGGTACAGATACGCAGTATTTT. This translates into CASSHGTGGTDTQYF.